These T cell receptor beta chains were read from a single sample in a study of PD-1 blockade in classical Hodgkin lymphoma. Profiled with immunoSEQ multiplex PCR; TCRdb holds only in-frame clones, not every one. The sample consists of 20,000 to 30,000 clones, approximately 88% of them appearing once. The sample here was peripheral blood mononuclear cells (PBMCs), taken before the fourth cycle of nivolumab. The source is a human donor with classical Hodgkin lymphoma. CDR3s include the opening cysteine and the closing phenylalanine or tryptophan. D genes are given only for firm matches. A row's size may be missing; if present it is once, few, many or a size class.

>TRBV7-9|TRBJ1-2|NA|NA
CASSSPYGYTF
TGTGCCAGCAGTTCACCCTATGGCTACACCTTC
>TRBV6-1|TRBJ2-7|NA|NA
CASRKPGLSFPQLF
TGTGCCAGCAGAAAACCGGGACTGAGTTTTCCCCAACTTTTC
>TRBV7-6|TRBJ2-7|TRBD2|NA
CASSYLAGGPHEQYF
TGTGCCAGCAGTTACCTAGCGGGAGGGCCCCACGAGCAGTACTTC
>TRBV18|TRBJ2-2|TRBD2|NA
CASSRNSGTSGSSGTGELFF
TGTGCCAGCTCACGTAATTCCGGGACTAGCGGGAGTTCGGGCACCGGGGAGCTGTTTTTT
>TRBV18|TRBJ2-2|NA|NA
CASSPEVAGELFF
TGTGCCAGCTCACCAGAGGTGGCCGGGGAGCTGTTTTTT
>TRBV25-1|TRBJ2-7|NA|NA
CASSEPDSSSGEQYF
TGTGCCAGCAGTGAACCGGACAGCTCTTCCGGCGAGCAGTACTTC
>TRBV5-5|TRBJ2-5|NA|once
CASSLDGPMWETQYF
TGTGCCAGCAGCTTGGATGGACCCATGTGGGAGACCCAGTACTTC
>TRBV29-1|TRBJ2-1|NA|NA
CSYSAAVFAEQFF
TGCAGCTACTCGGCGGCTGTTTTTGCTGAGCAGTTCTTC
>TRBV23-1|TRBJ1-1|TRBD1|NA
CASLETGGANTEAFF
TGCGCCAGCCTCGAGACAGGGGGCGCGAACACTGAAGCTTTCTTT
>TRBV4-1|TRBJ2-7|TRBD1|NA
CASSHTGESYEQYF
TGCGCCAGCAGTCATACAGGGGAGTCTTACGAGCAGTACTTC
>TRBV5-1|TRBJ1-4|TRBD1|few
CASSTGQGGRLTNEKLFF
TGCGCCAGCAGCACCGGACAGGGGGGAAGGTTAACTAATGAAAAACTGTTTTTT
>TRBV18|TRBJ2-3|TRBD2|NA
CASSALAASTDTQYF
TGTGCCAGCTCAGCACTAGCGGCAAGCACAGATACGCAGTATTTT
>TRBV27|TRBJ2-7|TRBD1|NA
CASSSDRGGGSYEQYF
TGTGCCAGCAGTTCGGACAGGGGAGGTGGCTCCTACGAGCAGTACTTC
>TRBV5-8|TRBJ1-5|NA|NA
CASSLGFSNQPQHF
TGTGCCAGCAGCTTAGGCTTTAGCAATCAGCCCCAGCATTTT
>TRBV27|TRBJ2-7|TRBD1|NA
CASSLRGGIFAYEQYF
TGTGCCAGCAGTTTAAGAGGGGGCATTTTCGCCTACGAGCAGTACTTC
>TRBV6-4|TRBJ2-5|TRBD2|NA
CASSEVAGGFETQYF
TGTGCCAGCAGTGAGGTAGCGGGAGGGTTCGAGACCCAGTACTTC
>TRBV18|TRBJ2-2|NA|NA
CASSPAGTTGELFF
TGTGCCAGCTCACCAGCCGGGACCACCGGGGAGCTGTTTTTT
>TRBV5-1|TRBJ2-7|TRBD1|NA
CASSVGTGLSYEQYF
TGCGCCAGCAGCGTAGGGACAGGGCTGTCCTACGAGCAGTACTTC
>TRBV5-1|TRBJ2-3|TRBD2|NA
CASSLRLAVHSTDTQYF
TGCGCCAGCAGCTTGAGACTAGCGGTCCATTCCACAGATACGCAGTATTTT
>TRBV5-1|TRBJ2-7|TRBD1|NA
CASSLRQGVYEQYF
TGCGCCAGCAGCTTGCGACAGGGGGTCTACGAGCAGTACTTC
>TRBV27|TRBJ2-1|NA|once
CASSLGVGTDNNEQFF
TGTGCCAGCAGCTTAGGGGTTGGGACGGACAACAATGAGCAGTTCTTC
>TRBV2|TRBJ1-1|NA|NA
CASSEQNTEAFF
TGTGCCAGCAGTGAACAAAACACTGAAGCTTTCTTT
>TRBV11-2|TRBJ2-5|TRBD1|NA
CASSLRGQGGETQYF
TGTGCCAGCAGCCTCCGGGGACAGGGGGGAGAGACCCAGTACTTC
>TRBV11-2|TRBJ2-1|NA|NA
CASSLTPTGRNEQFF
TGTGCCAGCAGCTTAACCCCGACAGGGAGGAATGAGCAGTTCTTC
>TRBV7-2|TRBJ2-7|NA|NA
CASSNRGLSYEQYF
TGTGCCAGCAGCAACCGAGGGTTATCCTACGAGCAGTACTTC
>TRBV19|TRBJ2-7|TRBD2|NA
CASSSSSGSQDEQYF
TGTGCCAGTAGTTCTTCTAGCGGGAGCCAGGACGAGCAGTACTTC
>TRBV19|TRBJ2-7|NA|NA
CASSIGAYEQYF
TGTGCCAGTAGTATTGGGGCTTACGAGCAGTACTTC
>TRBV7-9|TRBJ2-7|TRBD2|NA
CASSLEPGLANEQYF
TGTGCCAGCAGCTTAGAGCCCGGACTAGCGAACGAGCAGTACTTC
>TRBV30|TRBJ1-5|NA|NA
CAWRYQGDQPQHF
TGTGCCTGGAGGTATCAGGGAGATCAGCCCCAGCATTTT
>TRBV10-3|TRBJ2-3|NA|few
CAISEGVSGDTQYF
TGTGCCATCAGTGAGGGAGTATCAGGAGATACGCAGTATTTT
>TRBV9|TRBJ2-5|TRBD2|NA
CASSASSGSHQETQYF
TGTGCCAGCAGCGCGAGTAGCGGGAGCCATCAAGAGACCCAGTACTTC
>TRBV6-1|TRBJ2-6|NA|few
CASSEGNSGANVLTF
TGTGCCAGCAGTGAAGGCAACTCTGGGGCCAACGTCCTGACTTTC
>TRBV27|TRBJ2-2|NA|NA
CASAPLRDTGELFF
TGTGCCAGCGCCCCCCTCAGGGACACCGGGGAGCTGTTTTTT
>TRBV4-2|TRBJ1-2|NA|NA
CASSHRVPGGYGYTF
TGTGCCAGCAGCCACCGGGTTCCCGGGGGCTATGGCTACACCTTC
>TRBV7-9|TRBJ2-1|NA|NA
CASSLVLGDLNEQFF
TGTGCCAGCAGCTTAGTCCTAGGGGATCTTAATGAGCAGTTCTTC
>TRBV6-1|TRBJ2-1|TRBD1|NA
CASSGGQGGNEQFF
TGTGCCAGCAGTGGTGGACAGGGGGGAAATGAGCAGTTCTTC
>TRBV6-1|TRBJ1-6|NA|NA
CASSWLQGSNSPLHF
TGTGCCAGCAGTTGGCTACAGGGAAGTAATTCACCCCTCCACTTT
>TRBV6-1|TRBJ2-1|NA|NA
CASSEAAGANEQFF
TGTGCCAGCAGTGAAGCGGCAGGCGCTAATGAGCAGTTCTTC
>TRBV5-6|TRBJ2-5|NA|NA
CASSTDSSETQYF
TGTGCCAGCAGCACAGACAGTTCCGAGACCCAGTACTTC
>TRBV28|TRBJ1-1|TRBD1|NA
CASSSYAGGAIRTFF
TGTGCCAGCAGTTCATATGCAGGGGGCGCGATTAGAACTTTCTTT
>TRBV19|TRBJ2-7|NA|NA
CASSFSGASYEQYF
TGTGCCAGTAGTTTCAGCGGAGCCTCCTACGAGCAGTACTTC
>TRBV11-2|TRBJ1-1|NA|NA
CASSLGVRGVMNTEAFF
TGTGCCAGCAGCTTAGGGGTCCGGGGGGTCATGAACACTGAAGCTTTCTTT
>TRBV14|TRBJ1-1|TRBD1|NA
CASSVGPGQGRRRAFF
TGTGCCAGCAGCGTAGGGCCGGGACAGGGGAGAAGGCGAGCTTTCTTT
>TRBV6-1|TRBJ1-2|TRBD1|NA
CASSDIGGANGYTF
TGTGCCAGCAGTGATATAGGGGGCGCGAATGGCTACACCTTC
>TRBV7-6|TRBJ1-2|NA|NA
CASSPGPRENYGYTF
TGTGCCAGCAGCCCGGGACCCCGGGAGAACTATGGCTACACCTTC